Presented here are 19 T cell receptor beta chains from one specimen sequenced in a study of blood T cell repertoires in COVID-19. The table came from immunoSEQ multiplex PCR; TCRdb's copy has only in-frame clones and leaves some out. This table holds some 220,000 clones, 84% found once. The sample comprised peripheral blood. The receptors shown here come from a woman of 80 years or more with active or convalescent COVID-19.

The chain has TRBV27 and TRBJ2-5, with 9 bases identical to TRBD1. The CDR3 loop spans 14 amino acids. Trimming took 5 bases from V and 4 from J; bases not matched to a gene: 5. CDR1 is MNHEY, CDR2 SMNVEV, per germline (reference sequence). CDR3: CASSPNRGLETQYF. Here the CDR3 DNA reads TGTGCCAGCAGTCCTAACAGGGGGCTAGAGACCCAGTACTTC.

The chain carries TRBV19 and TRBJ1-4; maybe TRBD1 (5 bases). Trimming took 3 bases from V and 5 from J, leaving 13 bases between them. The CDR3 has 15 amino acids. Germline CDR1 LNHDA, CDR2 SQIVND (reference sequence). CDR3 coding DNA: TGTGCCAGTAGTATTGGTGGCAGGGCCAATGAAAAACTGTTTTTT. It codes for CASSIGGRANEKLFF.

As DNA, the CDR3 is TGTGCCATCAGCCGGACAGGGGAAAGCTCTGGGGCCAACGTCCTGACTTTC. Protein product: CAISRTGESSGANVLTF. This sequence joins TRBV10-3 and TRBJ2-6, with 9 bases matching TRBD1. V trimming: 6 bases; J trimming: 0 bases; junction bases outside the gene matches: 6. Germline V gene sequence: CDR1 ENHRY, CDR2 SYGVKD. The CDR3 has 17 residues.

The chain uses TRBV5-1 and TRBJ2-7, with 8 bases aligning to TRBD2. Losses at the gene ends were 2 bases for V and 1 base for J; bases not matched to a gene: 5. CDR3 length equals 15 residues. Germline-derived CDR1 and CDR2 are SGHRS and YFSETQ. CDR3 protein: CASSLASGPSYEQYF. CDR3 sequence (DNA): TGCGCCAGCAGCTTAGCTAGCGGGCCTTCCTACGAGCAGTACTTC.

J is TRBJ2-5 and V is TRBV7-9, with D maybe TRBD1 (5 bases). V dropped 4 bases and J dropped 5 bases, with 17 bases sitting between them. Germline assignment: CDR1 SEHNR and CDR2 FQNEAQ (reference sequence). The CDR3 consists of 15 residues. CDR3 sequence: CASSSLIGAAETQYF. The CDR3 DNA is TGTGCCAGCAGCTCGCTGATTGGGGCTGCGGAGACCCAGTACTTC.

The V gene is TRBV28, the J gene TRBJ2-5; possibly TRBD1 for D (5 bases). V lost 1 base and J 1 base, leaving 19 bases between the germline ends. Germline-derived CDR1 and CDR2 are MDHEN and SYDVKM. This CDR3 region has 18 residues. For the CDR3, the DNA is TGTGCCAGCAGTTTATTTCGTAGGGCGGATGGGGCCCAAGAGACCCAGTACTTC. Translated, it gives CASSLFRRADGAQETQYF.

The chain is built from TRBV4-3 and TRBJ2-7; a weak D match, TRBD1 (6 bases). Germline assignment: CDR1 LGHNA and CDR2 YSLEER. The CDR3 extends over 15 amino acids. The V and J ends lost 1 base and 3 bases respectively, with 13 bases between them. The CDR3 region is CASSQGAQGDYEQYF. The DNA for the CDR3 is TGCGCCAGCAGCCAAGGGGCACAGGGAGACTACGAGCAGTACTTC.

The chain couples TRBV27 to TRBJ1-1; no firm D call. Per germline, CDR1 MNHEY and CDR2 SMNVEV (reference sequence). CDR3 length: 12 amino acids. V was shortened by 2 bases and J by 10 bases, with 11 bases between the two germline ends. In DNA, the CDR3 is TGTGCCAGCAGTTTACTCCCGGGGAGAGCTTTCTTT. Protein sequence: CASSLLPGRAFF.

This chain connects TRBV7-2 to TRBJ1-2; 8 nucleotides line up with TRBD1. The germline CDR1 and CDR2 sequences are SGHTA and FQGNSA. Trimming took 6 bases from V and 4 from J; bases not matched to a gene: 10. This CDR3 is 15 amino acids long. CDR3 protein: CASRGSGGAAYGYTF. The CDR3, as DNA: TGTGCCAGCAGAGGATCAGGGGGCGCTGCCTATGGCTACACCTTC.

The V gene is TRBV4-1, the J gene TRBJ2-3; 9 bases fit TRBD1. The germline V gene encodes CDR1 MGHRA and CDR2 YSYEKL. Losses at the gene ends were 0 bases for V and 1 base for J; bases not matched to a gene: 2. The CDR3 runs 16 residues. CDR3 DNA: TGCGCCAGCAGCCAAGATACAGGGGGCGGCACAGATACGCAGTATTTT. It yields the protein CASSQDTGGGTDTQYF.

This clone has only a few counts. The chain links TRBV4-1 to TRBJ1-1, with a weak D call TRBD1 (5 bases). The V gene lost 0 bases and the J gene lost 0 bases, with 11 bases spanning the gap. Germline CDR1 and CDR2: MGHRA and YSYEKL. CDR3 length: 16 amino acids. The CDR3 nucleotides are TGCGCCAGCAGCCAAGATTTTGGACACATGAACACTGAAGCTTTCTTT. This translates into CASSQDFGHMNTEAFF.

J is TRBJ2-5 and V is TRBV29-1; D ambiguous. The CDR3 covers 12 residues. Germline CDR1 and CDR2: SQVTM and ANQGSEA. V was cut by 4 bases and J by 5 bases, with 11 bases left in between. The CDR3 DNA follows: TGCAGCGTTGTGACAACGGCGGAGACCCAGTACTTC. This translates into CSVVTTAETQYF. The full variable domain, in which reference TRBV29-1 and TRBJ2-5 provide the parts outside the CDR3, is SAVISQKPSRDICQRGTSLTIQCQVDSQVTMMFWYRQQPGQSLTLIATANQGSEATYESGFVIDKFPISRPNLTFSTLTVSNMSPEDSSIYLCSVVTTAETQYFGPGTRLLVL.

The chain combines TRBV4-1 with TRBJ1-1; TRBD1 agrees at 7 bases. This CDR3 is built from 13 residues. CDR1 and CDR2 from the germline V gene are MGHRA and YSYEKL. V trimming: 3 bases; J trimming: 5 bases; junction bases outside the gene matches: 3. The CDR3 loop is CASSQEGQTEAFF. The DNA for the CDR3 is TGCGCCAGCAGCCAGGAGGGACAGACTGAAGCTTTCTTT.

The V gene is TRBV2, the J gene TRBJ2-5; 9 nucleotides line up with TRBD1. The CDR3 has 14 residues. V was clipped by 6 bases and J by 6 bases; unmatched bases: 8. In germline, CDR1 is SNHLY, CDR2 FYNNEI. CDR3 residues: CASSPPGQGQTQYF. CDR3 DNA sequence: TGTGCCAGCAGCCCGCCGGGACAGGGCCAGACCCAGTACTTC.

This chain uses TRBV28 with TRBJ1-2, with D unclear. The CDR3 covers 15 residues. In germline, CDR1 is MDHEN, CDR2 SYDVKM. CDR3 protein: CATHESGLANYGYTF. CDR3 bases: TGTGCAACACATGAGAGCGGGTTAGCTAACTATGGCTACACCTTC.

The chain uses TRBV7-2 and TRBJ2-3, with TRBD2 identical over 7 bases. There are 14 residues in the CDR3. Trimming took 5 bases from V and 3 from J; bases not matched to a gene: 5. Germline V gene lookup returns CDR1 SGHTA and CDR2 FQGNSA. The CDR3 region is CASSPSGGTDTQYF. In DNA, the CDR3 is TGTGCCAGCAGCCCCTCGGGAGGTACAGATACGCAGTATTTT.

V gene TRBV19 combines with J gene TRBJ2-7; D is undetermined. This CDR3 has 14 residues. Germline-derived CDR1 and CDR2 are LNHDA and SQIVND (reference sequence). V shed 5 bases and J shed 7 bases, with 18 bases lying between them. The DNA of the CDR3 is TGTGCCAGTAGTTCCCCGAGATTTGGGCTTGAGCAGTACTTC. Protein product: CASSSPRFGLEQYF.

The chain uses TRBV30 and TRBJ1-4, with D perhaps TRBD1 (5 bases). Looked up from germline, CDR1 is GTSNPN and CDR2 is SVGIG (reference sequence). The CDR3 covers 13 residues. Trimming removed 5 bases at V and 5 bases at J, with 12 bases between. The CDR3 protein is CAWDTGVNEKLFF. The CDR3 DNA sequence: TGTGCCTGGGATACAGGCGTAAATGAAAAACTGTTTTTT. Using reference TRBV30 and TRBJ1-4 for the parts outside the CDR3, the full variable domain is SQTIHQWPATLVQPVGSPLSLECTVEGTSNPNLYWYRQAAGRGLQLLFYSVGIGQISSEVPQNLSASRPQDRQFILSSKKLLLSDSGFYLCAWDTGVNEKLFFGSGTQLSVL.

The V and J genes are TRBV9 and TRBJ1-1; D is ambiguous. The germline CDR1 and CDR2 sequences are SGDLS and YYNGEE. CDR3 size: 14 residues. The ends were cut back, 3 bases at V and 2 bases at J, with 11 bases in the middle. The CDR3 protein is CASSATGLNTEAFF. DNA of the CDR3: TGTGCCAGCAGCGCCACGGGGTTAAACACTGAAGCTTTCTTT. The whole variable domain, filled in from reference TRBV9 and TRBJ1-1, reads DSGVTQTPKHLITATGQRVTLRCSPRSGDLSVYWYQQSLDQGLQFLIQYYNGEERAKGNILERFSAQQFPDLHSELNLSSLELGDSALYFCASSATGLNTEAFFGQGTRLTVV.